What follows are 12 T cell receptor beta chains derived from one specimen sequenced in a study of blood T cell repertoires in COVID-19. Sequencing was performed with immunoSEQ multiplex PCR; in TCRdb, only in-frame clones are kept and a portion is missing. Altogether under 45,000 clones are present, around three quarters being singletons, with the ten largest covering about a quarter. The material sequenced was peripheral blood. The receptors were sampled from an older man with acute or convalescent COVID-19.

J is TRBJ2-7 and V is TRBV27; unclear D gene. The CDR3 contains 11 residues. Germline-derived CDR1 and CDR2 are MNHEY and SMNVEV (reference sequence). V dropped 6 bases and J dropped 1 base, with 4 bases sitting between them. The CDR3 bases are TGTGCCAGCAGGTCTTCCTACGAGCAGTACTTC. It encodes CASRSSYEQYF.

This chain uses TRBV11-2 with TRBJ1-5, with a possible D match to TRBD1 (5 bases). Germline CDR1 reads SGHAT; CDR2 reads FQNNGV. This CDR3 has 16 residues. V shed 1 base and J shed 4 bases, with 14 bases lying between them. The CDR3 DNA is TGTGCCAGCAGCTTAGGGCTTGAAAGGGGTAATCAGCCCCAGCATTTT. Protein product: CASSLGLERGNQPQHF. Using reference TRBV11-2 and TRBJ1-5 for the parts outside the CDR3, the full variable domain is EAGVAQSPRYKIIEKRQSVAFWCNPISGHATLYWYQQILGQGPKLLIQFQNNGVVDDSQLPKDRFSAERLKGVDSTLKIQPAKLEDSAVYLCASSLGLERGNQPQHFGDGTRLSIL.

V usage is TRBV3-1 (or the pseudogene TRBV3-2) and J usage is TRBJ2-7; 9 bases match TRBD2. Germline CDR1 is LGHDT and CDR2 is YNNKEL (reference sequence). The CDR3 is 14 amino acids. V trimming: 1 base; J trimming: 6 bases; junction bases outside the gene matches: 4. The DNA for the CDR3 is TGTGCCAGCAGCCAAGTAGGGACTAGCAGCGAGCAGTACTTC. Its translation: CASSQVGTSSEQYF.

The V call is TRBV5-1, the J call TRBJ2-7; a weak D match, TRBD2 (6 bases). The germline CDR1 and CDR2 sequences are SGHRS and YFSETQ. V dropped 4 bases and J dropped 0 bases, with 20 bases sitting between them. The CDR3 consists of 17 residues. Written as DNA, the CDR3 is TGCGCCAGCAGCCCCTGGGGTATGGTCGGGAGCTCCTACGAGCAGTACTTC. Residues: CASSPWGMVGSSYEQYF. Combining the CDR3 with reference TRBV5-1 and TRBJ2-7 gives the whole variable domain KAGVTQTPRYLIKTRGQQVTLSCSPISGHRSVSWYQQTPGQGLQFLFEYFSETQRNKGNFPGRFSGRQFSNSRSEMNVSTLELGDSALYLCASSPWGMVGSSYEQYFGPGTRLTVT.

The rearrangement joins TRBV10-3 to TRBJ1-1, with D possibly matching TRBD1 (6 bases). Trimming cost V 10 bases and J 1 base, with 7 bases left between them. The CDR3 totals 11 residues. Germline assignment: CDR1 ENHRY and CDR2 SYGVKD. DNA for the CDR3: TGTGCCACAGGGGAGAACACTGAAGCTTTCTTT. Encoded protein: CATGENTEAFF.

This clone showed up just once. The chain links TRBV15 to TRBJ1-1; D ambiguous. The CDR3 runs to 12 residues. V shed 4 bases and J shed 11 bases, with 14 bases lying between them. CDR1 is LNHNV, CDR2 YYDKDF, per germline (reference sequence). The CDR3 reads CATSTGLQRAFF. The CDR3 nucleotides are TGTGCCACCAGCACTGGGCTGCAAAGGGCTTTCTTT.

The J gene is TRBJ2-7, the V gene TRBV7-7; D gene uncertain. Deletions cut 1 base from V and 6 bases from J, with 10 bases between. This CDR3 spans 13 amino acids. Germline V gene data show CDR1 as SSHAT and CDR2 as FNYEAQ (reference sequence). For the CDR3, the DNA is TGTGCCAGCAGCTTAGTAGTTACTGGCGAGCAGTACTTC. Protein sequence: CASSLVVTGEQYF. The full variable domain, rest sourced from reference TRBV7-7 and TRBJ2-7, is GAGVSQSPRYKVTKRGQDVTLRCDPISSHATLYWYQQALGQGPEFLTYFNYEAQPDKSGLPSDRFSAERPEGSISTLTIQRTEQRDSAMYRCASSLVVTGEQYFGPGTRLTVT.

This chain joins TRBV7-3 and TRBJ2-5; possibly TRBD2 for D (6 bases). Trimming left V 2 bases short and J 5 bases short, with 12 bases between. In germline, CDR1 is SGHTA, CDR2 FQGTGA. The CDR3 consists of 14 residues. CDR3: CASSLSGVVETQYF. CDR3 bases: TGTGCCAGCAGCTTATCGGGGGTGGTGGAGACCCAGTACTTC.

This chain links TRBV19 with TRBJ1-2, with a weak D call TRBD1 (5 bases). The germline V gene encodes CDR1 LNHDA and CDR2 SQIVND (reference sequence). This CDR3 comprises 13 residues. V was pared by 1 base and J by 4 bases, with 7 bases between. CDR3 in amino acids: CASSIGTIYGYTF. The CDR3 bases are TGTGCCAGTAGTATAGGGACAATCTATGGCTACACCTTC.

The V and J genes are TRBV5-1 and TRBJ2-3; 7 nucleotides match TRBD2. The length of the CDR3 is 14 residues. CDR1 and CDR2 from the germline V gene are SGHRS and YFSETQ. V was pared by 4 bases and J by 2 bases, with 4 bases of the junction left unmatched. The CDR3 nucleotides read TGCGCCAGCAGCGAAGCGGGACTCACAGATACGCAGTATTTT. It yields the protein CASSEAGLTDTQYF.

The chain carries TRBV5-5 and TRBJ1-1; the D is unclear. CDR3 length equals 13 residues. Germline CDR1 SGHKS, CDR2 YYEKEE (reference sequence). V lost 0 bases and J lost 3, with 6 bases in between. Here the CDR3 reads CASSLASDTEAFF. DNA for the CDR3: TGTGCCAGCAGCTTGGCCTCGGACACTGAAGCTTTCTTT.

CDR3 residues: CASSQEAGGRVEQYF. The CDR3 nucleotides are TGTGCCAGCAGCCAAGAAGCGGGAGGGCGGGTCGAGCAGTACTTC. The chain recombines TRBV3-1 (or the pseudogene TRBV3-2) with TRBJ2-7, with 10 positions matching TRBD2. Trimming cost V 0 bases and J 6 bases; bases outside gene matches: 5. Germline V gives CDR1 LGHDT, CDR2 YNNKEL (reference sequence). This CDR3 is 15 amino acids long.